The 30 T cell receptor beta chains given below trace back to one sample, sequenced in a study of shared T cell receptors in the human thymus. The table came from immunoSEQ multiplex PCR; TCRdb's copy has only in-frame clones and leaves some out. The sample lists hundreds of thousands of clones, about 89% occurring once. The sample also formed part of further work on human thymus T cells.

Material: thymocytes. The receptors originated from a boy under two years old with a congenital heart defect.

V gene TRBV27 combines with J gene TRBJ2-2; the D is unclear. The CDR3 has 12 amino acids. CDR1 and CDR2 from the germline V gene are MNHEY and SMNVEV (reference sequence). V was clipped by 2 bases and J by 7 bases, with 5 bases between them. The CDR3 DNA sequence: TGTGCCAGCAGTTTAACGGGCGGGGAGCTGTTTTTT. Amino acid sequence: CASSLTGGELFF.

The J gene is TRBJ2-3, the V gene TRBV9; 11 bases match TRBD2. CDR3 length: 17 residues. Per the germline V gene, CDR1 is SGDLS and CDR2 is YYNGEE. After removal of 0 bases from V and 2 bases from J, the junction contained 5 bases not matched to a gene. In DNA, the CDR3 is TGTGCCAGCAGCGTAGTAGGACTAGCGGGTTCCACAGATACGCAGTATTTT. The encoded protein is CASSVVGLAGSTDTQYF.

The gene calls are TRBV28 and TRBJ2-2; possibly TRBD1 for D (6 bases). CDR1 and CDR2 (germline): MDHEN, SYDVKM. V was shortened by 2 bases and J by 3 bases, with 10 bases between the two germline ends. The CDR3 loop spans 15 amino acids. In DNA form, the CDR3 reads TGTGCCAGCAGTTTAAGTGCAGGGGACACCGGGGAGCTGTTTTTT. Its protein product is CASSLSAGDTGELFF.

The genes are TRBV7-9 and TRBJ2-2; 9 bases are a match to TRBD2. The V gene's germline CDR1 is SEHNR and CDR2 FQNEAQ (reference sequence). The CDR3 covers 19 residues. V lost 5 bases to trimming and J lost 4 bases; unmatched junction nucleotides: 17. The CDR3 DNA is TGTGCCAGCAGCCCTTCGAAGGGTCTAGCGGGATTAGGCACCGGGGAGCTGTTTTTT. Encoded protein: CASSPSKGLAGLGTGELFF.

This clone was counted once. The CDR3 sequence: CASITSDGIEQFF. The CDR3 DNA reads TGTGCCAGCATCACCTCGGACGGGATTGAGCAGTTCTTC. The rearrangement links TRBV2 to TRBJ2-1, with D tentatively TRBD2 (5 bases). This CDR3 has 13 amino acids. Germline V lookup: CDR1 SNHLY, CDR2 FYNNEI. V shed 7 bases and J shed 9 bases, with 16 bases lying between them.

This clone was counted a single time. This chain uses TRBV6-5 with TRBJ2-1, with 7 bases matching TRBD1. V gave up 6 bases and J gave up 4 bases; unmatched junction bases: 9. The germline V gene has CDR1 MNHEY and CDR2 SVGAGI. This CDR3 comprises 15 residues. The CDR3 here is CASRRTGADYNEQFF. CDR3 sequence (DNA): TGTGCCAGCAGGCGGACAGGAGCGGATTACAATGAGCAGTTCTTC.

The chain couples TRBV5-6 to TRBJ1-4; D is unresolved. V was cut by 0 bases and J by 7 bases, with 22 bases left in between. Germline V gene data show CDR1 as SGHDT and CDR2 as YYEEEE. The CDR3 runs to 18 residues. The CDR3 DNA sequence: TGTGCCAGCAGCTTGGGCGATGTCTCAGATCAGGTTTTTGAAAAACTGTTTTTT. Translation gives CASSLGDVSDQVFEKLFF.

The table lists this clone with a count of one. The CDR3: CASSQDLLAGDTDTQYF. The CDR3 nucleotides read TGCGCCAGCAGCCAAGATCTACTAGCGGGGGATACAGATACGCAGTATTTT. The chain is built from TRBV4-3 and TRBJ2-3, with 11 bases that match TRBD2. Per germline, CDR1 LGHNA and CDR2 YSLEER. V gave up 0 bases and J gave up 3 bases; unmatched junction bases: 5. There are 17 residues in the CDR3.

This chain links TRBV5-1 with TRBJ2-1; 7 positions match TRBD2. Germline-derived CDR1 and CDR2 are SGHRS and YFSETQ. This CDR3 contains 16 residues. V gave up 4 bases and J gave up 0 bases; unmatched junction bases: 7. DNA for the CDR3: TGCGCCAGCAGCAAACCCCGGACTAGCTCCTACAATGAGCAGTTCTTC. It encodes CASSKPRTSSYNEQFF.

This chain connects TRBV30 to TRBJ2-7, with TRBD1 matching 11 bases. Germline CDR1 GTSNPN, CDR2 SVGIG (reference sequence). There are 22 residues in the CDR3. J gave up 4 bases and V 8 bases, and 34 bases lay outside the gene matches. The CDR3 region is CAVEPPSGDRDRGAKSIYEQYF. CDR3 nucleotides: TGTGCCGTGGAACCCCCCTCCGGCGACCGGGACAGGGGGGCAAAATCAATTTACGAGCAGTACTTC. The full variable domain, completed using reference TRBV30 and TRBJ2-7, is SQTIHQWPATLVQPVGSPLSLECTVEGTSNPNLYWYRQAAGRGLQLLFYSVGIGQISSEVPQNLSASRPQDRQFILSSKKLLLSDSGFYLCAVEPPSGDRDRGAKSIYEQYFGPGTRLTVT.

This clone was recorded a few times. CDR3 DNA sequence: TGTGCCAGTACATTTGGGGGGGCTACTGAAGCTTTCTTT. Its protein product is CASTFGGATEAFF. The rearrangement uses TRBV19 and TRBJ1-1; tentative D call: TRBD1 (6 bases). The V and J ends lost 7 bases and 5 bases respectively, with 14 bases between them. The CDR3 runs 13 residues. Germline lookup yields CDR1 LNHDA and CDR2 SQIVND (reference sequence).

The V and J genes are TRBV7-8 and TRBJ2-5; 8 nucleotides agree with TRBD2. Per the germline V gene, CDR1 is SGHVS and CDR2 is FQNEAQ. This CDR3 has 16 residues. Trimming at V came to 3 bases and at J to 5 bases, leaving 11 bases not matched to a gene. As DNA, the CDR3 is TGTGCCAGCAGCTTTATAGCGGGGACCGGATCGGAGACCCAGTACTTC. Translating gives CASSFIAGTGSETQYF.

The chain links TRBV10-1 to TRBJ1-6; TRBD1 matches 7 bases. V lost 3 bases, J lost 10 bases, and 6 bases stayed unmatched. The length of the CDR3 is 14 residues. CDR1 is WNHNN and CDR2 is SYGVQD in the germline V gene (reference sequence). CDR3 residues: CASSETGENSPLHF. In DNA, the CDR3 is TGCGCCAGCAGTGAAACAGGGGAGAACTCACCCCTCCACTTT.

V is TRBV5-1 and J is TRBJ2-1; TRBD2 is a possible D gene (6 bases). Trimming cost V 3 bases and J 9 bases, with 7 bases left between them. CDR1 and CDR2 (germline): SGHRS, YFSETQ. This CDR3 has 11 amino acids. CDR3 amino acids: CASSSGGEQFF. CDR3 coding DNA: TGCGCCAGCAGCTCCGGGGGTGAGCAGTTCTTC.

This chain uses TRBV12-5 with TRBJ2-7; 10 bases line up with TRBD2. This CDR3 region has 15 residues. Germline CDR1 and CDR2: LGHNT and FRNRAP. V dropped 5 bases and J dropped 7; count of bases not matched to a gene: 11. CDR3 nucleotide sequence: TGTGCTAGTGGTACTCCTAGCGGGAGTTTGGAAGAGCAGTACTTC. Its protein product is CASGTPSGSLEEQYF.

This clone was recorded a few times. The chain couples TRBV7-9 to TRBJ2-3; 7 bases map to TRBD2. The CDR3 length is 16 residues. From germline, CDR1 is SEHNR and CDR2 FQNEAQ (reference sequence). V lost 3 bases and J lost 0; bases outside the gene matches: 6. The CDR3, as DNA: TGTGCCAGCAGCTTGTGGCTAGCGGATAGCACAGATACGCAGTATTTT. Its translation: CASSLWLADSTDTQYF.

This clone was counted once. The chain is built from TRBV6-5 and TRBJ1-5, with D maybe TRBD1 (6 bases). CDR3 length: 15 amino acids. The ends were cut back, 6 bases at V and 1 base at J, with 13 bases in the middle. CDR1 is MNHEY, CDR2 SVGAGI, per germline. The CDR3 nucleotides are TGTGCCAGCAGAGTACAGGGAAACAGCAATCAGCCCCAGCATTTT. Translated, it gives CASRVQGNSNQPQHF.

For this clone: At one end the junction does not follow the germline gene, possibly because of a read error. The chain couples TRBV7-7 to TRBJ1-5, with D hard to call. CDR3 length: 15 amino acids. In germline, CDR1 is SSHAT, CDR2 FNYEAQ (reference sequence). DNA of the CDR3: TGTGCTAGCAGCTTAGTAAGAGATCCGAATCAGCCCCAGCATTTT. The encoded protein is CASSLVRDPNQPQHF.

A note on this clone: The sample has other DNA sequences that encode this CDR3 too. This chain links TRBV25-1 with TRBJ1-2; D ambiguous. Looked up from germline, CDR1 is MGHDK and CDR2 is SYGVNS. Trimming removed 1 base from V and 5 bases from J, with 8 bases in between. This CDR3 region has 13 residues. CDR3 amino acids: CASSEWAVYGYTF. In DNA form, the CDR3 reads TGTGCCAGCAGTGAATGGGCAGTTTATGGCTACACCTTC.

This clone was observed once. The gene calls are TRBV5-6 and TRBJ2-5, with 7 bases matching TRBD1. Germline V CDR1 and CDR2: SGHDT, YYEEEE. V shed 3 bases and J 1 base; nucleotides not matched to a gene: 6. The CDR3 spans 15 residues. The CDR3 reads CASSWAGQVQETQYF. CDR3 DNA sequence: TGTGCCAGCAGCTGGGCTGGACAGGTCCAAGAGACCCAGTACTTC.

The chain combines TRBV11-2 with TRBJ2-3, with D perhaps TRBD1 (6 bases). This CDR3 has 14 residues. Germline CDR1 and CDR2: SGHAT and FQNNGV. Trimming took off 7 bases at V and 4 bases at J, with 15 bases between the two ends. Written as DNA, the CDR3 is TGTGCCAGCACCCTGAACAGGGACGCAGATACGCAGTATTTT. Amino acid sequence: CASTLNRDADTQYF.

CDR3 sequence (DNA): TGTGCCAGCAGCTTAGGACTAGCGGGAGGTTCCTACACAGATACGCAGTATTTT. Translated: CASSLGLAGGSYTDTQYF. V and J are TRBV5-6 and TRBJ2-3; 14 nucleotides align to TRBD2. With 2 bases clipped from V and 2 bases from J, the junction kept 7 bases outside the gene matches. CDR3 length: 18 amino acids. The germline gives CDR1 SGHDT, CDR2 YYEEEE.

This chain joins TRBV4-3 and TRBJ2-2; TRBD1 is a possible D gene (6 bases). Germline V CDR1 and CDR2: LGHNA, YSLEER. Trimming cost V 0 bases and J 0 bases, with 11 bases left between them. The CDR3 extends over 17 amino acids. The CDR3 loop reads CASSQEWGHPNTGELFF. The CDR3, as DNA: TGCGCCAGCAGCCAAGAGTGGGGACACCCGAACACCGGGGAGCTGTTTTTT.

The chain employs TRBV9 and TRBJ1-1, with D possibly being TRBD1 (6 bases). CDR1 SGDLS and CDR2 YYNGEE come from the germline V gene. CDR3 size: 18 residues. Trimming stripped 4 bases from V and 7 bases from J, with 29 bases between. This CDR3 is CASSPRSPGGGGLGEAFF. CDR3 nucleotides: TGTGCCAGCAGCCCCCGAAGTCCCGGAGGTGGGGGCTTAGGTGAAGCTTTCTTT.

V is TRBV5-4 and J is TRBJ1-1, with 8 positions matching TRBD1. V dropped 3 bases and J dropped 1; count of bases not matched to a gene: 11. The length of the CDR3 is 17 residues. CDR1 is SGHNT and CDR2 is YYREEE in the germline V gene (reference sequence). The CDR3 DNA sequence: TGTGCCAGCAGCTATCGGCAGGGGGCTCAGGGGAACACTGAAGCTTTCTTT. It specifies CASSYRQGAQGNTEAFF.

The V and J genes are TRBV18 and TRBJ1-2, with 12 bases aligning to TRBD1. Germline CDR1 reads KGHSH; CDR2 reads LQKENI. The V and J ends lost 2 bases and 4 bases, in that order; junction bases with no gene match: 5. There are 16 residues in the CDR3. The CDR3 reads CASSPVGTGGAYGYTF. CDR3 nucleotides: TGTGCCAGCTCACCAGTCGGGACAGGGGGCGCCTATGGCTACACCTTC.

A single count supports this clone. This chain's CDR3 is CASRRTSGGREQYF. CDR3 bases: TGTGCCAGCAGAAGGACTAGCGGGGGTCGGGAGCAGTACTTC. J is TRBJ2-7 and V is TRBV6-5; 13 nucleotides match TRBD2. With 6 bases clipped from V and 7 bases from J, the junction kept 6 bases outside the gene matches. The CDR3 runs to 14 residues. CDR1 and CDR2 (germline): MNHEY, SVGAGI.

This chain uses TRBV7-3 with TRBJ2-1; 9 nucleotides line up with TRBD1. Germline-derived CDR1 and CDR2 are SGHTA and FQGTGA. V shed 5 bases and J 3 bases; nucleotides not matched to a gene: 2. The CDR3 is 14 amino acids. The CDR3 loop reads CASSQGQGYNEQFF. In nucleotides, the CDR3 is TGTGCCAGCAGCCAGGGACAGGGCTACAATGAGCAGTTCTTC.

This rearrangement joins TRBV7-8 to TRBJ1-4, with D possibly matching TRBD1 (5 bases). This CDR3 is built from 15 residues. Germline CDR1 is SGHVS and CDR2 is FQNEAQ. Trimming shortened V by 6 bases and J by 8 bases, and 19 bases separated the two germline ends. The CDR3 loop reads CASSGAGKIREKLFF. For the CDR3, the DNA is TGTGCCAGCAGTGGGGCAGGGAAGATACGGGAAAAACTGTTTTTT.

The genes are TRBV7-9 and TRBJ2-6, with D possibly being TRBD2 (5 bases). Between the trimmed V and J ends, which lost 7 bases and 4 bases, there was a span of 14 bases. The CDR3 length is 15 residues. In germline, CDR1 is SEHNR, CDR2 FQNEAQ (reference sequence). As DNA, the CDR3 is TGTGCCAGCACTCGAGGCTCGGGGGGGGCCAACGTCCTGACTTTC. Translated, it gives CASTRGSGGANVLTF.